Below, 29 T cell receptor beta chains from the same sample are listed, as sequenced in a study of chemoradiotherapy in HPV16-positive cancers. Data came from immunoSEQ multiplex PCR; TCRdb stores just in-frame clones and leaves some out. Among 3,000 to 4,000 clones listed, roughly 94% were seen once. Sample collection occurred from a patient who underwent chemoradiotherapy. The receptors were gathered from a human donor with HPV-associated anogenital cancer.

Regarding this clone: Sequence at one end of the junction differs from germline and may be a read error. V is TRBV5-8 and J is TRBJ2-1, with 7 nucleotides matching TRBD2. CDR1 is SGHTS and CDR2 is YDEGEE in the germline V gene. The CDR3 runs 13 residues. Here the CDR3 reads CASSLREGGPGLF. The CDR3 bases are TGTGCCAGCAGCTTAAGGGAGGGAGGACCCGGGCTCTTC.

V gene TRBV5-4 combines with J gene TRBJ2-2; the D is unclear. The V end was cut by 4 bases, the J end by 1 base, with 14 bases between. The CDR3 is made up of 16 amino acids. In germline, CDR1 is SGHNT, CDR2 YYREEE (reference sequence). CDR3 coding DNA: TGTGCCAGCAGCCAAGGAACCACCAGGAACACCGGGGAGCTGTTTTTT. This codes for CASSQGTTRNTGELFF.

The chain joins TRBV7-9 to TRBJ2-5, with D tentatively TRBD2 (5 bases). The CDR3 contains 12 residues. V lost 4 bases and J lost 13, with 16 bases in between. CDR1 SEHNR and CDR2 FQNEAQ come from the germline V gene (reference sequence). CDR3 in amino acids: CASSSADGIGYF. In DNA, the CDR3 is TGTGCCAGCAGCTCCGCGGACGGGATTGGGTACTTC.

This CDR3 reads CASSLAPQWDPIKGYGYTF. The DNA for the CDR3 is TGTGCCAGCAGCTTAGCGCCGCAGTGGGACCCTATAAAGGGCTATGGCTACACCTTC. The chain is built from TRBV7-2 and TRBJ1-2; perhaps TRBD1 as D (5 bases). Germline V gene data show CDR1 as SGHTA and CDR2 as FQGNSA. This CDR3 contains 19 residues. Deletions cut 0 bases from V and 4 bases from J, with 24 bases between.

V is TRBV2 and J is TRBJ1-2, with D perhaps matching TRBD1 (5 bases). CDR3 length: 14 amino acids. Germline CDR1 is SNHLY and CDR2 is FYNNEI. V was cut by 10 bases and J by 7 bases, with 22 bases left in between. CDR3 sequence reads: CATSRDATSVGYTF. CDR3 DNA sequence: TGTGCCACCAGCCGGGACGCGACTTCAGTTGGCTACACCTTC.

V and J are TRBV2 and TRBJ1-1, with unresolved D. There are 10 residues in the CDR3. V lost 6 bases and J 7 bases, leaving 6 bases between the germline ends. Looked up from germline, CDR1 is SNHLY and CDR2 is FYNNEI. CDR3 sequence (DNA): TGTGCCAGCAGCATCGGTGAAGCTTTCTTT. The encoded protein is CASSIGEAFF.

This rearrangement joins TRBV30 to TRBJ2-4, with D maybe TRBD1 (6 bases). Germline values: CDR1 GTSNPN, CDR2 SVGIG (reference sequence). V was cut by 3 bases and J by 9 bases, with 12 bases left in between. The CDR3 totals 12 residues. CDR3 bases: TGTGCCTGGAGCCCGGCAGGGGCCATTCAGTACTTC. It translates to CAWSPAGAIQYF.

This clone was detected once. The CDR3 loop reads CASTPDRDGYEQYF. The CDR3 region has the DNA TGTGCCAGCACCCCGGACAGGGATGGGTACGAGCAGTACTTC. V is TRBV11-2 and J is TRBJ2-7; TRBD1 aligns across 8 bases. Trimming cost V 7 bases and J 4 bases; bases outside gene matches: 9. The CDR3 extends over 14 amino acids. Per germline, CDR1 SGHAT and CDR2 FQNNGV.

This chain uses TRBV7-2 with TRBJ1-6; no reliable D call. The V end lost 4 bases, the J end lost 4 bases, and 11 bases lay between the germline ends. The CDR3 is 15 residues long. Germline CDR1 is SGHTA and CDR2 is FQGNSA. CDR3 in amino acids: CASSSRATYNSPLHF. The CDR3 region has the DNA TGTGCCAGCAGCTCAAGGGCAACTTATAATTCACCCCTCCACTTT.

This clone was recorded only once. The chain recombines TRBV28 with TRBJ1-5; no reliable D call. There are 14 residues in the CDR3. V was cut by 3 bases and J by 0 bases, with 6 bases left in between. CDR1 MDHEN and CDR2 SYDVKM come from the germline V gene. The CDR3 region has the DNA TGTGCCAGCAGTTTGCAGGATAGCAATCAGCCCCAGCATTTT. It is translated as CASSLQDSNQPQHF.

V is TRBV25-1 and J is TRBJ1-2; D is unclear. Germline V lookup: CDR1 MGHDK, CDR2 SYGVNS. V was clipped by 2 bases and J by 5 bases, with 6 bases between them. The CDR3 is made up of 12 amino acids. As DNA, the CDR3 is TGTGCCAGCAGTGAAGGTCCTTATGGCTACACCTTC. Its translation: CASSEGPYGYTF.

The chain links TRBV29-1 to TRBJ2-1, with TRBD2 matching 10 bases. The germline gives CDR1 SQVTM, CDR2 ANQGSEA. The V and J ends lost 8 bases and 0 bases, in that order; junction bases with no gene match: 7. The CDR3 is 15 amino acids. CDR3 sequence (DNA): TGCAGCTCAGCGGGGGGGAGAGGCTCCTACAATGAGCAGTTCTTC. Translated, it gives CSSAGGRGSYNEQFF.

The CDR3 loop reads CAIHQNTEAFF. The CDR3 DNA sequence: TGTGCCATCCACCAGAACACTGAAGCTTTCTTT. This rearrangement joins TRBV28 to TRBJ1-1; D is undetermined. V was clipped by 10 bases and J by 1 base, with 7 bases between them. Germline V gene data show CDR1 as MDHEN and CDR2 as SYDVKM. The CDR3 consists of 11 residues.

J is TRBJ1-2 and V is TRBV4-1; a weak D match, TRBD1 (6 bases). V lost 4 bases and J 8 bases, leaving 14 bases between the germline ends. Germline V gene sequence: CDR1 MGHRA, CDR2 YSYEKL. This CDR3 comprises 13 residues. This CDR3 reads CASSPLFRGGYTF. The CDR3 nucleotides read TGCGCCAGCAGCCCCTTATTTAGGGGGGGCTACACCTTC.

A single count supports this clone. The chain is built from TRBV19 and TRBJ1-1, with D uncertain. From germline, CDR1 is LNHDA and CDR2 SQIVND (reference sequence). This CDR3 is built from 15 residues. V was trimmed by 5 bases and J by 5 bases, leaving 18 bases between them. This chain's CDR3 is CASSSPQSWGTEAFF. In DNA form, the CDR3 reads TGTGCCAGTAGTTCCCCTCAGTCCTGGGGAACTGAAGCTTTCTTT.

This rearrangement joins TRBV19 to TRBJ1-1; D is uncertain. Between the trimmed V and J ends, which lost 0 bases and 2 bases, there was a span of 16 bases. The CDR3 totals 17 residues. Germline loops: CDR1 LNHDA, CDR2 SQIVND (reference sequence). The CDR3 is CASSIDGRPTSNTEAFF. As DNA, the CDR3 is TGTGCCAGTAGTATAGACGGGAGACCAACCTCTAACACTGAAGCTTTCTTT.

J is TRBJ2-2 and V is TRBV5-4, with D tentatively TRBD2 (6 bases). V shed 5 bases and J shed 6 bases, with 14 bases lying between them. The CDR3 sequence is 14 residues long. Germline V gives CDR1 SGHNT, CDR2 YYREEE (reference sequence). CDR3 nucleotide sequence: TGTGCCAGCAGTATAGGGACTTCGCCCGGGGAGCTGTTTTTT. As protein: CASSIGTSPGELFF.

The rearrangement links TRBV7-9 to TRBJ1-2; 7 bases fit TRBD1. J gave up 3 bases and V 3 bases, and 7 bases lay outside the gene matches. This CDR3 region has 15 residues. In germline, CDR1 is SEHNR, CDR2 FQNEAQ (reference sequence). The CDR3 here is CASSFSDRVYYGYTF. The CDR3 nucleotides are TGTGCCAGCAGCTTCAGTGACAGGGTATACTATGGCTACACCTTC.

CDR3 amino acids: CASSFLGIGNTIYF. CDR3 nucleotide sequence: TGTGCCAGCAGTTTTTTGGGTATCGGAAACACCATATATTTT. This chain connects TRBV28 to TRBJ1-3; no firm D call. Trimming took off 3 bases at V and 4 bases at J, with 10 bases between the two ends. This CDR3 has 14 residues. Germline V gene data show CDR1 as MDHEN and CDR2 as SYDVKM.

This sequence joins TRBV6-5 and TRBJ2-3, with 8 bases fitting TRBD2. After removal of 7 bases from V and 6 bases from J, the junction contained 12 bases not matched to a gene. Germline V gene data show CDR1 as MNHEY and CDR2 as SVGAGI. The CDR3 extends over 15 amino acids. In DNA form, the CDR3 reads TGTGCCAGCAACGCTCACGGGGGGGGCTTTGATACGCAGTATTTT. The encoded protein is CASNAHGGGFDTQYF.

The chain combines TRBV4-1 with TRBJ1-1; the match to TRBD1 covers 7 bases. The V gene's germline CDR1 is MGHRA and CDR2 YSYEKL. This CDR3 comprises 13 residues. V lost 4 bases and J lost 7; bases outside the gene matches: 6. The CDR3 sequence: CASSLSRGNEAFF. The CDR3 DNA reads TGCGCCAGCAGCCTATCCAGGGGGAATGAAGCTTTCTTT.

The chain joins TRBV5-5 to TRBJ1-2, with 8 bases that match TRBD1. This CDR3 region has 17 residues. V was pared by 4 bases and J by 8 bases, with 19 bases of the junction left unmatched. Germline CDR1 and CDR2: SGHKS and YYEKEE (reference sequence). CDR3: CASSPQIPGGFSRGYTF. The CDR3 DNA reads TGTGCCAGCAGCCCACAAATCCCAGGGGGCTTCTCTCGCGGCTACACCTTC.

V usage is TRBV4-3 and J usage is TRBJ2-3; 15 nucleotides align to TRBD2. V was pared by 2 bases and J by 1 base, with 1 base of the junction left unmatched. The CDR3 totals 17 residues. Germline assignment: CDR1 LGHNA and CDR2 YSLEER. This CDR3 reads CASSQRTSGGGTDTQYF. The DNA for the CDR3 is TGCGCCAGCAGCCAAAGGACTAGCGGGGGGGGCACAGATACGCAGTATTTT.

The chain is built from TRBV4-1 and TRBJ1-1; the D gene is possibly TRBD1 (5 bases). V lost 1 base and J 4 bases, leaving 10 bases between the germline ends. Germline V CDR1 and CDR2: MGHRA, YSYEKL. This CDR3 has 14 amino acids. Here the CDR3 DNA reads TGCGCCAGCAGCCAAGTGGGGGGACTCACTGAAGCTTTCTTT. Translation: CASSQVGGLTEAFF.

The rearrangement uses TRBV5-6 and TRBJ2-7; no clear D gene. The CDR3 runs 17 residues. The germline V gene encodes CDR1 SGHDT and CDR2 YYEEEE. Trimming cost V 0 bases and J 0 bases, with 16 bases left between them. CDR3 sequence reads: CASSLGIVVQPSYEQYF. The DNA for the CDR3 is TGTGCCAGCAGCTTGGGGATAGTAGTCCAGCCCTCCTACGAGCAGTACTTC. Full variable domain (rest looked up from reference TRBV5-6 and TRBJ2-7): DAGVTQSPTHLIKTRGQQVTLRCSPKSGHDTVSWYQQALGQGPQFIFQYYEEEERQRGNFPDRFSGHQFPNYSSELNVNALLLGDSALYLCASSLGIVVQPSYEQYFGPGTRLTVT.

The CDR3 here is CASSPTPRTSGDTDTQYF. For the CDR3, the DNA is TGTGCCAGCAGTCCTACCCCCCGGACTAGCGGGGACACAGATACGCAGTATTTT. The V gene is TRBV27, the J gene TRBJ2-3, with 12 bases lining up with TRBD2. J was trimmed by 2 bases and V by 5 bases; bases with no gene match: 11. Germline CDR1 is MNHEY and CDR2 is SMNVEV (reference sequence). The CDR3 covers 18 residues.

This chain uses TRBV19 with TRBJ1-1; TRBD1 is a possible D gene (6 bases). Between the trimmed V and J ends, which lost 3 bases and 5 bases, there was a span of 13 bases. CDR3 length: 14 amino acids. Germline CDR1 reads LNHDA; CDR2 reads SQIVND (reference sequence). CDR3 coding DNA: TGTGCCAGTAGTATCCAGGGGAGTTGGACTGAAGCTTTCTTT. This encodes CASSIQGSWTEAFF.

DNA of the CDR3: TGCGCCAGCAGCCAATTGTCTGCCAGGGATACGCAGTATTTT. Protein product: CASSQLSARDTQYF. The V gene is TRBV4-1, the J gene TRBJ2-3; D gene uncertain. CDR3 size: 14 residues. The V end lost 2 bases, the J end lost 6 bases, and 12 bases lay between the germline ends. Per germline, CDR1 MGHRA and CDR2 YSYEKL.

The gene calls are TRBV4-1 and TRBJ1-5, with 8 bases identical to TRBD1. Germline V gene sequence: CDR1 MGHRA, CDR2 YSYEKL. The junction had 14 bases not matched to a gene; V was cut back by 1 base and J by 3 bases. The CDR3 totals 19 residues. The CDR3 region is CASSQVRNRGEFFNQPQHF. The CDR3 nucleotides read TGCGCCAGCAGCCAAGTCCGCAACAGGGGGGAATTTTTCAATCAGCCCCAGCATTTT.